This section outlines one T cell receptor beta chain sequence together with its context. Its antigen is unknown. The J segment lost 10 bases and the V segment lost 3 bases, leaving 5 bases of the junction unmatched. Per germline, CDR1 GTSNPN and CDR2 SVGIG (reference sequence). CDR3 length equals 12 residues. These data are taken from a study of cytomegalovirus exposure and HLA in healthy donors. Study-wide results and limits: Later analysis identified several of the most significant clusters that appeared linked to common viral pathogens.

Vbeta (60) and Jbeta (13) primers were used in the PCR. Original processing notes: An analysis performed later counted roughly 79 million unique TCR beta chains (roughly 11 million of them shared). The table came from immunoSEQ multiplex PCR; TCRdb's copy has only in-frame clones and leaves some out. The V and J calls and clone size are taken from that table; D and trimming were inferred from the DNA. The sample yields approximately 59,000 clones, about 78% seen once. This chain uses TRBV30 with TRBJ2-1; TRBD2 matches 8 bases. This clonotype was sampled from a girl aged 5-17 years in good health and CMV-seropositive. Input material: PBMCs. CDR3 coding DNA: TGTGCCTGGAGCTTAGCTAGCGGGGAGCAGTTCTTC. Its protein is CAWSLASGEQFF.